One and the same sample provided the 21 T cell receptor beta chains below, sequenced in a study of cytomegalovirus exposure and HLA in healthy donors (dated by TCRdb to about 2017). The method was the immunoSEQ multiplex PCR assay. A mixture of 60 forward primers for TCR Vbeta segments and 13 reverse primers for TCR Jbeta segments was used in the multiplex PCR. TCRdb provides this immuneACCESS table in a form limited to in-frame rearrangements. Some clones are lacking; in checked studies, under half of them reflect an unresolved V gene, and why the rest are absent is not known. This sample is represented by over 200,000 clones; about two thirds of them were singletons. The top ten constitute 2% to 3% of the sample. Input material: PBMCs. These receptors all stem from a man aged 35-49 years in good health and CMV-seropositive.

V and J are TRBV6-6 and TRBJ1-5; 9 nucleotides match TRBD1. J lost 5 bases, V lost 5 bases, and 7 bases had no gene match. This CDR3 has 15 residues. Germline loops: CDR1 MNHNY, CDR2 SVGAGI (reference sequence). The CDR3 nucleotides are TGTGCCAGCAGTCATTCGGGACAGGGAGATCAGCCCCAGCATTTT. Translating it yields CASSHSGQGDQPQHF.

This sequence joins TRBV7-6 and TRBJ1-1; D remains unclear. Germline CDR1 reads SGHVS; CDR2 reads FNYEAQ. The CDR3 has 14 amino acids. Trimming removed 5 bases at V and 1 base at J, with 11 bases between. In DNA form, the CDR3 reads TGTGCCAGCAGCCCGGCAGGCCCGAACACTGAAGCTTTCTTT. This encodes CASSPAGPNTEAFF.

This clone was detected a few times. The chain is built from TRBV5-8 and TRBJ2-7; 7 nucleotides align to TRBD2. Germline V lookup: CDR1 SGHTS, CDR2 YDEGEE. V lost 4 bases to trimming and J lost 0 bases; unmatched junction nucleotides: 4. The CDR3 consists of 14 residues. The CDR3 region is CASSPRDYSYEQYF. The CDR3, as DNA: TGTGCCAGCAGCCCGCGGGACTACTCCTACGAGCAGTACTTC.

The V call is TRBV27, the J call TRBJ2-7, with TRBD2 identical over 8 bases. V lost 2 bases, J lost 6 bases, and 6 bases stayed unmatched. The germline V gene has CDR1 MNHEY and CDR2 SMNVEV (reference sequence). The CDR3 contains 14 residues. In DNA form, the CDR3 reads TGTGCCAGCAGTTTAATAGCGGGGCTTGGCGAGCAGTACTTC. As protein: CASSLIAGLGEQYF.

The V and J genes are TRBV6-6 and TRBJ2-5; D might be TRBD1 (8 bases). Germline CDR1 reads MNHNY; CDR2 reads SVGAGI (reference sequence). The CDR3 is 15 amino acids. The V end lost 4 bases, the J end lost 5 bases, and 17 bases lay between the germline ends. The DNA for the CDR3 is TGTGCCAGCAGTTCGCCACAGGGGGGGTGGGAGACCCAGTACTTC. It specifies CASSSPQGGWETQYF.

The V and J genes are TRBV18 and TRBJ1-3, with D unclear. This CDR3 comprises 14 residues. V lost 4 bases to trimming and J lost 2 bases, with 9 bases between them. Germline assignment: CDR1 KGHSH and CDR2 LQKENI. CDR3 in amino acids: CASSQEQTGNTIYF. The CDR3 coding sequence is TGTGCCAGCTCACAAGAACAAACTGGAAACACCATATATTTT.

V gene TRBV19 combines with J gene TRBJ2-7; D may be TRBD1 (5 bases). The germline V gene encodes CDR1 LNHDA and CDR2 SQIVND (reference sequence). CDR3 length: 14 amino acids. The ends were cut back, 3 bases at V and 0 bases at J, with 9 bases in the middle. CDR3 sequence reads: CASSIKGISYEQYF. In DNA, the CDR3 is TGTGCCAGTAGTATTAAGGGGATCTCCTACGAGCAGTACTTC.

The chain's CDR3 is CASSLTGDGTDTQYF. As DNA, the CDR3 is TGCGCCAGCAGCCTCACAGGGGATGGCACAGATACGCAGTATTTT. The rearrangement uses TRBV5-1 and TRBJ2-3; 7 nucleotides match TRBD1. V shed 4 bases and J 1 base; nucleotides not matched to a gene: 6. Germline V CDR1 and CDR2: SGHRS, YFSETQ. This CDR3 region has 15 residues.

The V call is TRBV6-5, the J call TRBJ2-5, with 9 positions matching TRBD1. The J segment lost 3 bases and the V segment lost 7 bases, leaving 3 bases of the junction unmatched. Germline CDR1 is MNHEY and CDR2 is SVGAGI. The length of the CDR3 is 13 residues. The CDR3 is CASTRDREETQYF. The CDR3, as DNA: TGTGCCAGCACTAGGGACAGGGAAGAGACCCAGTACTTC.

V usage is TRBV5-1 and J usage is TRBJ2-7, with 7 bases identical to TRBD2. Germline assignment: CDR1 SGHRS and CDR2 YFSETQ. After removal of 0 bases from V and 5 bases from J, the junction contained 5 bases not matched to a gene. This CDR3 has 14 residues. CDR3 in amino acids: CASSLVPGRDEQYF. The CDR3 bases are TGCGCCAGCAGCTTGGTTCCAGGGAGGGACGAGCAGTACTTC.

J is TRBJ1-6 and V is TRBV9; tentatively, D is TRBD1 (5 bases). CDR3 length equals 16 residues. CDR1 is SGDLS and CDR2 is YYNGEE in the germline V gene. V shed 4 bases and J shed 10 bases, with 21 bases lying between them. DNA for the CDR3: TGTGCCAGCAGCCCCCTCCCGGCAGGGCAAGTATCACCCCTCCACTTT. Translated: CASSPLPAGQVSPLHF.

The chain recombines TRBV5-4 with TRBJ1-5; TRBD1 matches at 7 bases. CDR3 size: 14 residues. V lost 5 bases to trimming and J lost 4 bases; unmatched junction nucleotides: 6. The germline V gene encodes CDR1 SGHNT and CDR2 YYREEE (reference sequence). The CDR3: CASRTTGINQPQHF. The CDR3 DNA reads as TGTGCCAGCAGGACGACAGGGATAAATCAGCCCCAGCATTTT.

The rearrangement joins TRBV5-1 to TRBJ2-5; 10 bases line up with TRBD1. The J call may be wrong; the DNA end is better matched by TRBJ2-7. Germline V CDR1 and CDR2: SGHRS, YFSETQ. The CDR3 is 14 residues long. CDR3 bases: TGCGCCAGCAGCATCCGGACAGGGGGGTACGAGCAGTACTTC. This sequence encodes CASSIRTGGYEQYF.

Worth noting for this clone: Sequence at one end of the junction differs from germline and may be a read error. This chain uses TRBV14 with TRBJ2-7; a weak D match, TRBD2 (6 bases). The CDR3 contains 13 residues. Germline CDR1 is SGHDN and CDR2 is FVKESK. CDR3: CASSQETSREPYF. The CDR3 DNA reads TGTGCCAGCAGCCAAGAAACCTCCCGGGAGCCGTACTTC. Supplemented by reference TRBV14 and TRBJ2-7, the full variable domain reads EAGVTQFPSHSVIEKGQTVTLRCDPISGHDNLYWYRRVMGKEIKFLLHFVKESKQDESGMPNNRFLAERTGGTYSTLKVQPAELEDSGVYFCASSQETSREPYFGPGTRLTVT.

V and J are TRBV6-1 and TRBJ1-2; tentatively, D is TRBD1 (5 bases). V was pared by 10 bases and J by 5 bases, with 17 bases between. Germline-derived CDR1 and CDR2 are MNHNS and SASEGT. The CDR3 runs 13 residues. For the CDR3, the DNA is TGTGCCACTCACAGGACGGATTCTTATGGCTACACCTTC. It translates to CATHRTDSYGYTF.

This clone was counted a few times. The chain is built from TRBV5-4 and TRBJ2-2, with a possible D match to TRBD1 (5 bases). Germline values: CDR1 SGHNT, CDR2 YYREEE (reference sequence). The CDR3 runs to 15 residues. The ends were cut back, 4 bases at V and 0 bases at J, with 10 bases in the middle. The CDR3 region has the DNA TGTGCCAGCAGCCAGGGCAGAGCGAACACCGGGGAGCTGTTTTTT. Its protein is CASSQGRANTGELFF.

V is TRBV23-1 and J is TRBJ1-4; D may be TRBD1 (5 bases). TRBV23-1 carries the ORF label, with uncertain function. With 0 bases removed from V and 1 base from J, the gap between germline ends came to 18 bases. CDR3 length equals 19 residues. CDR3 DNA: TGCGCCAGCAGTCAATCGGGGCAGGGCGGAGAGATAACTAATGAAAAACTGTTTTTT. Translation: CASSQSGQGGEITNEKLFF.

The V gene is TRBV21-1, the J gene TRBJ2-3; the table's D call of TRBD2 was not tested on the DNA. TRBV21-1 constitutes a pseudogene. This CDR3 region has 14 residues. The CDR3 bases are TGTGCCAGCATCCCCGGGATACCGGAAGATACGCAGTATTTT. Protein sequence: CASIPGIPEDTQYF.

Here the CDR3 DNA reads TGTGCCAGCAGTTCCGGACAGGGGAGCTCTGGGGCCAACGTCCTGACTTTC. Translated, it gives CASSSGQGSSGANVLTF. The rearrangement uses TRBV2 and TRBJ2-6, with 9 bases aligning to TRBD1. Looked up from germline, CDR1 is SNHLY and CDR2 is FYNNEI. V lost 5 bases and J lost 0; bases outside the gene matches: 5. This CDR3 spans 17 amino acids.

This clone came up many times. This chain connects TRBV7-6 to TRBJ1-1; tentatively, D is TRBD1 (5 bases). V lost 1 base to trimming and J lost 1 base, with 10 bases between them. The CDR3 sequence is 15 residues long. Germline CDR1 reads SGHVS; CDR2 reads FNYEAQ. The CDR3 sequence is CASSLGGDGNTEAFF. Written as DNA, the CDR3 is TGTGCCAGCAGCTTAGGGGGGGATGGGAACACTGAAGCTTTCTTT.

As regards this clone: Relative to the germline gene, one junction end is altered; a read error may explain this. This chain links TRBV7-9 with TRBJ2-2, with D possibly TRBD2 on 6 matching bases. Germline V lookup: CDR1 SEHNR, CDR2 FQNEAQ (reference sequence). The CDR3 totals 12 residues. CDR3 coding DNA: TGTTCCAGCAGCGGGCGGGGTAGAGAGCTGTTTTTT. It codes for CSSSGRGRELFF.